The 19 T cell receptor beta chains reported below all come from one sample, sequenced in a study of blood T cells in healthy people across ages. The use of a sample-barcoded 5' primer and a J-beta primer mix characterized a second PCR of roughly 7 to 11 cycles. Each CDR3 protein is one row after TCRdb ran MiXCR on the 5' RACE reads. The sample lists roughly 800,000 distinct CDR3 sequences, under 40% occurring once. The source material was blood. The receptor source for this set is a man aged 18 to 29 in good health.

The chain couples TRBV12-3 or TRBV12-4 to TRBJ1-5; 9 bases fit TRBD1. The CDR3 covers 16 residues. Trimming removed 6 bases from V and 6 bases from J; junction bases left unmatched: 12. CDR3 coding DNA: TGTGCCAGCAGGGTGTTTACAGGGGGCGAGGTTCAGCCCCAGCATTTT. This sequence encodes CASRVFTGGEVQPQHF.

This clonotype was counted between two and nine times. The V gene is TRBV27, the J gene TRBJ2-7, with 8 bases that match TRBD2. The germline gives CDR1 MNHEY, CDR2 SMNVEV (reference sequence). J was trimmed by 2 bases and V by 0 bases; bases with no gene match: 12. The CDR3 loop spans 18 amino acids. CDR3 residues: CASSLSRQGSGGTYEQYF. CDR3 in DNA: TGTGCCAGCAGTTTATCCAGGCAAGGAAGCGGGGGCACCTACGAGCAGTACTTC.

CDR3 amino acids: CASSYYVVGNTRRDRTQYF. CDR3 coding DNA: TGTGCCAGCAGTTACTATGTGGTCGGGAACACACGACGTGATCGGACCCAGTACTTC. V is TRBV6-5 and J is TRBJ2-5, with D tentatively TRBD2 (5 bases). V lost 1 base and J 7 bases, leaving 28 bases between the germline ends. There are 19 residues in the CDR3. Germline-derived CDR1 and CDR2 are MNHEY and SVGAGI.

There are a few counts of this clonotype. CDR3 sequence reads: CAWTGGTYYGYTF. The CDR3 bases are TGTGCCTGGACAGGGGGAACCTACTATGGCTACACCTTC. This rearrangement joins TRBV30 to TRBJ1-2; 7 bases fit TRBD1. The junction had 5 bases not matched to a gene; V was cut back by 4 bases and J by 3 bases. Germline-derived CDR1 and CDR2 are GTSNPN and SVGIG (reference sequence). The CDR3 totals 13 residues.

The gene calls are TRBV27 and TRBJ1-5, with TRBD1 as a possible D gene (5 bases). This CDR3 comprises 17 residues. Germline V gene lookup returns CDR1 MNHEY and CDR2 SMNVEV (reference sequence). Trimming stripped 8 bases from V and 4 bases from J, with 24 bases between. CDR3 residues: CASGQNGVGDLNQPQHF. The CDR3, as DNA: TGTGCCAGCGGTCAGAATGGGGTGGGGGACCTAAATCAGCCCCAGCATTTT.

This sequence joins TRBV7-2 and TRBJ1-2; D unresolved. V lost 5 bases to trimming and J lost 4 bases, with 23 bases between them. Germline V gives CDR1 SGHTA, CDR2 FQGNSA. CDR3 length: 17 residues. CDR3 bases: TGTGCCAGCAGCCTAGGGCAACCGGAACTCTTTGGCTATGGCTACACCTTC. Translating gives CASSLGQPELFGYGYTF.

The chain joins TRBV15 to TRBJ2-1, with D possibly being TRBD2 (6 bases). V gave up 7 bases and J gave up 2 bases, with 15 bases separating them. The CDR3 sequence is 15 residues long. Germline CDR1 is LNHNV and CDR2 is YYDKDF (reference sequence). The CDR3 DNA sequence: TGTGCCACCACGCCGCGGGGAAGTACCTACAATGAGCAGTTCTTC. Translation: CATTPRGSTYNEQFF. Full variable domain (rest looked up from reference TRBV15 and TRBJ2-1): DAMVIQNPRYQVTQFGKPVTLSCSQTLNHNVMYWYQQKSSQAPKLLFHYYDKDFNNEADTPDNFQSRRPNTSFCFLDIRSPGLGDTAMYLCATTPRGSTYNEQFFGPGTRLTVL.

In DNA, the CDR3 is TGTGCCAGCAACCTATTGACAGGGGGCACAGATACGCAGTATTTT. Translating gives CASNLLTGGTDTQYF. V is TRBV5-5 and J is TRBJ2-3; TRBD1 agrees at 8 bases. The CDR3 contains 15 residues. Trimming removed 6 bases from V and 1 base from J; junction bases left unmatched: 7. Germline V gives CDR1 SGHKS, CDR2 YYEKEE (reference sequence).

Concerning this clonotype itself: A much larger clone is a single base away; this may be a read error. The chain has TRBV11-2 and TRBJ2-1; tentatively, D is TRBD1 (6 bases). The end of the DNA fits TRBJ2-7 better, so the J call may be wrong. CDR1 and CDR2 (germline): SGHAT, FQNNGV. The length of the CDR3 is 15 residues. The CDR3 DNA reads as TGTGCCAGCAGCCGTGGACAGAACTCCTACAATGAGCAGTACTTC. It codes for CASSRGQNSYNEQYF.

The chain couples TRBV20-1 to TRBJ2-7, with 7 bases that match TRBD2. Germline CDR1 is DFQATT and CDR2 is SNEGSKA (reference sequence). V lost 3 bases and J lost 2; bases outside the gene matches: 7. This CDR3 has 14 amino acids. The CDR3, as DNA: TGCAGTGCTAGGAAGCTAGCGGATCCCTACGAGCAGTACTTC. This codes for CSARKLADPYEQYF.

J is TRBJ1-2 and V is TRBV20-1, with D possibly TRBD1 on 6 matching bases. V dropped 7 bases and J dropped 12 bases, with 18 bases sitting between them. CDR3 length: 11 amino acids. Germline V CDR1 and CDR2: DFQATT, SNEGSKA (reference sequence). The CDR3 loop reads CSDGGRGQNTF. In DNA, the CDR3 is TGCAGTGATGGCGGTCGGGGACAAAACACCTTC.

There are a few counts of this clonotype. The chain uses TRBV20-1 and TRBJ1-6, with D possibly matching TRBD1 (5 bases). The CDR3 runs to 13 residues. The V gene's germline CDR1 is DFQATT and CDR2 SNEGSKA (reference sequence). Trimming stripped 1 base from V and 7 bases from J, with 8 bases between. The DNA for the CDR3 is TGCAGTGCTAGAGGGGGCCCCAATTCACCCCTCCACTTT. Translated, it gives CSARGGPNSPLHF.

The V and J genes are TRBV7-2 and TRBJ2-3; the D gene is possibly TRBD2 (6 bases). Germline-derived CDR1 and CDR2 are SGHTA and FQGNSA. This CDR3 region has 13 residues. Trimming removed 8 bases from V and 2 bases from J, with 11 bases in between. The CDR3 nucleotides are TGTGCCAGCGGCAGGGACTTCACAGATACGCAGTATTTT. Translation: CASGRDFTDTQYF.

The chain links TRBV12-3 or TRBV12-4 to TRBJ1-5; D gene ambiguous. The CDR3 sequence is 12 residues long. V shed 3 bases and J shed 11 bases, with 11 bases lying between them. The CDR3 DNA reads as TGTGCCAGCAGTTTGAAACCCCGGTCCCAGCATTTT. It yields the protein CASSLKPRSQHF.

This clonotype was recorded at least ten times. This rearrangement joins TRBV4-1 to TRBJ1-4; D not certain. The V end lost 1 base, the J end lost 0 bases, and 6 bases lay between the germline ends. This CDR3 has 15 residues. Looked up from germline, CDR1 is MGHRA and CDR2 is YSYEKL. CDR3 DNA: TGCGCCAGCAGCCAAGGACGGGCAACTAATGAAAAACTGTTTTTT. As protein: CASSQGRATNEKLFF.

The chain joins TRBV12-3 or TRBV12-4 to TRBJ1-5; possibly TRBD1 for D (5 bases). Trimming took 4 bases from V and 0 from J, leaving 13 bases between them. The CDR3 is 16 amino acids. CDR3 region: CASSSSGLHSNQPQHF. Here the CDR3 DNA reads TGTGCCAGCAGTTCCTCGGGACTACATAGCAATCAGCCCCAGCATTTT.

This clonotype was counted between two and nine times. The chain has TRBV7-2 and TRBJ2-1, with D uncertain. V was clipped by 4 bases and J by 0 bases, with 13 bases between them. CDR3 length: 16 residues. CDR1 and CDR2 (germline): SGHTA, FQGNSA. CDR3 sequence: CASSSRKKISYNEQFF. CDR3 coding DNA: TGTGCCAGCAGCTCCAGGAAAAAAATCTCCTACAATGAGCAGTTCTTC. The whole variable domain, filled in from reference TRBV7-2 and TRBJ2-1, reads GAGVSQSPSNKVTEKGKDVELRCDPISGHTALYWYRQSLGQGLEFLIYFQGNSAPDKSGLPSDRFSAERTGGSVSTLTIQRTQQEDSAVYLCASSSRKKISYNEQFFGPGTRLTVL.

The V gene is TRBV30, the J gene TRBJ2-7; TRBD1 matches 11 bases. CDR1 and CDR2 (germline): GTSNPN, SVGIG (reference sequence). The V segment lost 8 bases and the J segment 5 bases; nucleotides outside the gene matches: 5. This CDR3 has 12 amino acids. DNA for the CDR3: TGTGCCGCGGGACAGGGGGACCACGAGCAGTACTTC. Its translation: CAAGQGDHEQYF.

This clonotype was seen a handful of times. This sequence joins TRBV5-6 and TRBJ2-1; tentative D call: TRBD2 (5 bases). Looked up from germline, CDR1 is SGHDT and CDR2 is YYEEEE. V lost 4 bases and J 5 bases, leaving 25 bases between the germline ends. This CDR3 spans 18 amino acids. The chain's CDR3 is CASSDLRGKLEVNNEQFF. The CDR3 DNA follows: TGTGCCAGCAGCGATTTGCGAGGAAAACTAGAAGTCAACAATGAGCAGTTCTTC.